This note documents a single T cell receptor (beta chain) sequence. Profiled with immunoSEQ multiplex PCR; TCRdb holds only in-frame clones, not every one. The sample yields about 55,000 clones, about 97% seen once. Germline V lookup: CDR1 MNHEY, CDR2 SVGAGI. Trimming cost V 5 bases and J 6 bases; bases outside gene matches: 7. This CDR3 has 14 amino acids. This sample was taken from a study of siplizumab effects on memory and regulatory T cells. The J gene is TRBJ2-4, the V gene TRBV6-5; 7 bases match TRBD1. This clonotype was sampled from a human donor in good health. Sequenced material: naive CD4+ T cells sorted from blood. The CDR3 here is CASSAQGVANIQYF. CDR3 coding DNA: TGTGCCAGCAGTGCTCAGGGGGTGGCAAACATTCAGTACTTC.